Below, 24 T cell receptor beta chains from the same sample are listed, as sequenced in a study of neurological immune-mediated disorders. TCRdb analysed the 5' RACE reads with MiXCR anew, one entry per CDR3 protein. The repertoire consists of around 70,000 distinct CDR3 sequences, with around 5% occurring once and the leading ten covering 2.2%. The source material was PBMCs. These receptors came from a woman in her seventies with multiple sclerosis.

There are a few counts of this clonotype. V and J are TRBV14 and TRBJ2-1; 7 bases match TRBD2. The CDR3 runs to 17 residues. Germline-derived CDR1 and CDR2 are SGHDN and FVKESK. The trim removed 0 bases at V and 4 bases at J, leaving 9 bases unmatched. The CDR3 loop reads CASSQEGLAGPYNEQFF. CDR3 coding DNA: TGTGCCAGCAGCCAAGAGGGATTAGCGGGCCCTTACAATGAGCAGTTCTTC.

Ten or more counts support this clonotype. The CDR3 reads CAISAEENYGYTF. In DNA form, the CDR3 reads TGTGCCATCAGTGCGGAGGAAAACTATGGCTACACCTTC. V is TRBV10-3 and J is TRBJ1-2; D is unclear. This CDR3 has 13 residues. Trimming pared 4 bases from V and 2 bases from J, leaving 8 bases between. The germline CDR1 and CDR2 sequences are ENHRY and SYGVKD.

There are many counts of this clonotype. The genes are TRBV4-1 and TRBJ1-3; D might be TRBD1 (5 bases). The CDR3 is 17 amino acids. Germline CDR1 is MGHRA and CDR2 is YSYEKL. V was pared by 2 bases and J by 0 bases, with 14 bases between. CDR3 in DNA: TGCGCCAGCAGCCAACGCGGGGGGGGAAGCTCTGGAAACACCATATATTTT. Translation: CASSQRGGGSSGNTIYF.

This clonotype was counted many times. The chain uses TRBV4-1 and TRBJ2-7; D gene unclear. CDR1 MGHRA and CDR2 YSYEKL come from the germline V gene. This CDR3 is built from 15 residues. Trimming left V 1 base short and J 2 bases short, with 12 bases between. The CDR3 coding sequence is TGCGCCAGCAGCCAAGTGGGCCTGCTGACCTACGAGCAGTACTTC. It is translated as CASSQVGLLTYEQYF.

This clonotype was counted many times. The chain's CDR3 is CASSPRRSTNYGYTF. The CDR3 DNA reads TGTGCCAGCAGCCCACGGAGGTCCACTAACTATGGCTACACCTTC. V is TRBV7-8 and J is TRBJ1-2; no reliable D call. Per germline, CDR1 SGHVS and CDR2 FQNEAQ. Between the trimmed V and J ends, which lost 5 bases and 0 bases, there was a span of 13 bases. The CDR3 consists of 15 residues. The full variable domain, in which reference TRBV7-8 and TRBJ1-2 provide the parts outside the CDR3, is GAGVSQSPRYKVAKRGQDVALRCDPISGHVSLFWYQQALGQGPEFLTYFQNEAQLDKSGLPSDRFFAERPEGSVSTLKIQRTQQEDSAVYLCASSPRRSTNYGYTFGSGTRLTVV.

This clonotype was detected ten times or more. J is TRBJ2-2 and V is TRBV20-1; weak D call: TRBD2 (5 bases). V lost 5 bases, J lost 7 bases, and 17 bases lay in between. CDR3 length equals 14 residues. Germline lookup yields CDR1 DFQATT and CDR2 SNEGSKA (reference sequence). The CDR3 loop reads CSAGPSLGSGELFF. CDR3 nucleotides: TGCAGTGCTGGCCCCTCTTTGGGGAGCGGGGAGCTGTTTTTT.

V and J are TRBV11-2 and TRBJ2-3; D gene unclear. The germline V and J ends were trimmed by 5 bases and 0 bases, with 15 bases remaining between them. CDR1 is SGHAT and CDR2 is FQNNGV in the germline V gene. The CDR3 runs to 16 residues. The CDR3 region has the DNA TGTGCCAGCAGCCCACGGCAGTTTTCTAGCACAGATACGCAGTATTTT. This sequence encodes CASSPRQFSSTDTQYF.

This clonotype was detected only a few times. The chain has TRBV20-1 and TRBJ1-6; the D is unclear. Germline V gives CDR1 DFQATT, CDR2 SNEGSKA (reference sequence). The V end lost 0 bases, the J end lost 7 bases, and 13 bases lay between the germline ends. CDR3 length: 15 amino acids. DNA of the CDR3: TGCAGTGCTAGAGATACCCAAGGGTGGAATTCACCCCTCCACTTT. Residues: CSARDTQGWNSPLHF.

The chain recombines TRBV9 with TRBJ2-3, with D unresolved. The CDR3 extends over 17 amino acids. CDR1 is SGDLS, CDR2 YYNGEE, per germline. V lost 1 base and J lost 1, with 16 bases in between. The CDR3 nucleotides are TGTGCCAGCAGCGTACCTAGGCGACAACACCGCACAGATACGCAGTATTTT. This encodes CASSVPRRQHRTDTQYF.

This clonotype occurred many times. This chain joins TRBV10-2 and TRBJ2-2; D is possibly TRBD2 (5 bases). V was trimmed by 4 bases and J by 6 bases, leaving 6 bases between them. Germline V gene data show CDR1 as WSHSY and CDR2 as SAAADI. The CDR3 totals 12 residues. CDR3 residues: CASSGAAGELFF. In nucleotides, the CDR3 is TGCGCCAGCAGTGGAGCGGCCGGGGAGCTGTTTTTT.

The sample holds many counts of this clonotype. This rearrangement joins TRBV12-3 or TRBV12-4 to TRBJ1-6, with D tentatively TRBD1 (5 bases). V dropped 6 bases and J dropped 10 bases, with 19 bases sitting between them. CDR3 length: 15 residues. CDR3: CASSDGAGSGSPLHF. In DNA, the CDR3 is TGTGCCAGCAGCGACGGGGCAGGGTCTGGATCACCCCTCCACTTT.

The J gene is TRBJ2-1, the V gene TRBV7-9, with D tentatively TRBD2 (5 bases). In germline, CDR1 is SEHNR, CDR2 FQNEAQ (reference sequence). The CDR3 covers 11 residues. The V gene lost 11 bases and the J gene lost 2 bases, with 7 bases spanning the gap. The CDR3 DNA reads TGTGCCCCGGGAACCTACAATGAGCAGTTCTTC. The encoded protein is CAPGTYNEQFF.

In its sample, this clonotype was seen many times. The genes are TRBV7-2 and TRBJ2-7; 9 bases are shared with TRBD2. The CDR3 contains 16 residues. After removal of 1 base from V and 2 bases from J, the junction contained 6 bases not matched to a gene. The germline V gene has CDR1 SGHTA and CDR2 FQGNSA. The CDR3 loop reads CASSLGSSGVAYEQYF. Here the CDR3 DNA reads TGTGCCAGCAGCTTAGGGTCTAGCGGGGTAGCCTACGAGCAGTACTTC.

This clonotype occurred a few times. A read error may explain this, as a much larger clone is one base away. This chain uses TRBV4-3 with TRBJ1-4; possibly TRBD1 for D (5 bases). Germline V gives CDR1 LGHNA, CDR2 YSLEER. The germline V and J ends were trimmed by 0 bases and 4 bases, with 12 bases remaining between them. CDR3 length equals 16 residues. CDR3 in DNA: TGCGCCAGCAGCCAAGATAAACAGGCTAATAATGAAAAACTGTTTTTT. It encodes CASSQDKQANNEKLFF.

In its sample, this clonotype was seen many times. The chain joins TRBV29-1 to TRBJ1-5, with D unclear. The CDR3 runs 13 residues. V gave up 4 bases and J gave up 1 base, with 8 bases separating them. CDR1 is SQVTM, CDR2 ANQGSEA, per germline. This CDR3 is CSVVWGSNQPQHF. The CDR3 DNA reads TGCAGCGTTGTCTGGGGAAGCAATCAGCCCCAGCATTTT.

This clonotype appeared many times. This chain's CDR3 is CSASHGSGTDTQYF. The CDR3 coding sequence is TGCAGTGCTAGTCACGGGAGTGGGACAGATACGCAGTATTTT. The chain employs TRBV20-1 and TRBJ2-3, with D possibly TRBD2 on 6 matching bases. The CDR3 contains 14 residues. Germline V gene data show CDR1 as DFQATT and CDR2 as SNEGSKA (reference sequence). Trimming took 3 bases from V and 3 from J, leaving 13 bases between them.

This clonotype was counted many times. The V and J genes are TRBV3-1 and TRBJ2-1; the match to TRBD2 covers 7 bases. V lost 4 bases, J lost 4 bases, and 10 bases stayed unmatched. From germline, CDR1 is LGHDT and CDR2 YNNKEL (reference sequence). The CDR3 extends over 16 amino acids. In DNA form, the CDR3 reads TGTGCCAGCAGCCTAGGACTAGGAGGAGGGTACAATGAGCAGTTCTTC. It is translated as CASSLGLGGGYNEQFF.

This clonotype was seen repeatedly, ten times or more. The chain uses TRBV12-3 or TRBV12-4 and TRBJ2-5; 9 bases line up with TRBD1. The CDR3 length is 14 residues. With 5 bases clipped from V and 5 bases from J, the junction kept 6 bases outside the gene matches. The CDR3: CASSAGTGRETQYF. The CDR3 DNA sequence: TGTGCCAGCAGTGCCGGGACAGGGAGGGAGACCCAGTACTTC.

This clonotype has a count of ten or more. The chain is built from TRBV7-2 and TRBJ2-1, with 7 bases aligning to TRBD2. The V gene's germline CDR1 is SGHTA and CDR2 FQGNSA. CDR3 length equals 19 residues. V dropped 2 bases and J dropped 1; count of bases not matched to a gene: 14. The CDR3 spells CASSLTSSLATPSYNEQFF. CDR3 sequence (DNA): TGTGCCAGCAGCTTAACCAGTTCACTAGCGACTCCATCCTACAATGAGCAGTTCTTC.

This clonotype was counted at least ten times. The rearrangement uses TRBV6-2 or TRBV6-3 and TRBJ2-7; 8 nucleotides agree with TRBD1. This CDR3 has 12 amino acids. Germline V gives CDR1 MNHEY, CDR2 SVGEGT. Unmatched junction bases numbered 2, after V lost 8 bases and J lost 2 bases. CDR3 amino acids: CASGTGAYEQYF. DNA for the CDR3: TGTGCCAGCGGGACAGGCGCCTACGAGCAGTACTTC.

This clonotype has a count of ten or more. The J gene is TRBJ2-2, the V gene TRBV5-1; D is tentatively TRBD1 or TRBD2 (6 bases each). V was trimmed by 4 bases and J by 4 bases, leaving 17 bases between them. Germline lookup yields CDR1 SGHRS and CDR2 YFSETQ. The CDR3 is made up of 16 amino acids. The CDR3 protein is CASSLGQHGGTGELFF. CDR3 coding DNA: TGCGCCAGCAGCCTAGGACAGCACGGGGGCACCGGGGAGCTGTTTTTT.

This clonotype was counted ten times or more. The rearrangement uses TRBV12-3 or TRBV12-4 and TRBJ1-2; maybe TRBD1 (6 bases). This CDR3 is built from 14 residues. Between the trimmed V and J ends, which lost 3 bases and 4 bases, there was a span of 12 bases. This CDR3 reads CASSFGQGSYGYTF. The CDR3 nucleotides read TGTGCCAGCAGTTTTGGGCAGGGGAGCTATGGCTACACCTTC.

There are many counts of this clonotype. This chain uses TRBV7-2 with TRBJ2-3, with D perhaps matching TRBD1 (6 bases). Germline assignment: CDR1 SGHTA and CDR2 FQGNSA. Deletions cut 2 bases from V and 4 bases from J, with 13 bases between. The CDR3 is made up of 15 amino acids. CDR3 loop: CASSLNLGAPDTQYF. For the CDR3, the DNA is TGTGCCAGCAGCTTAAACCTGGGGGCCCCAGATACGCAGTATTTT.

This clonotype was seen at least ten times. The gene calls are TRBV5-1 and TRBJ2-6, with a tentative D call TRBD1 (5 bases). The CDR3 contains 15 residues. Trimming left V 4 bases short and J 0 bases short, with 8 bases between. From germline, CDR1 is SGHRS and CDR2 YFSETQ. The CDR3 spells CASSVDSSGANVLTF. The DNA of the CDR3 is TGCGCCAGCAGCGTAGACAGCTCTGGGGCCAACGTCCTGACTTTC.